The rows below give T cell receptor beta chains drawn from one sample of a study of CD8+ T cells in alopecia areata. TCRdb's table, derived via immunoSEQ multiplex PCR, lists solely in-frame clones and lacks some. The sample lists approximately 110,000 clones, 50% to 75% seen once, with 10% to 15% in the top ten. The starting material was CD8+ T cells sorted from blood, obtained at week 24, from a patient treated with tofacitinib. These receptor sequences come from a human donor with alopecia areata. The CDR3 runs from the conserved cysteine through the conserved F or W. A D gene is named only where the DNA matches it firmly. For some rows the clone size is stated as once, few or many, or as a class when expanded; others skip it.

15	.	TRBV6-6	TRBJ2-3	TRBD2	CASSSAGDPTDTQYF	TGTGCCAGCAGTTCCGCGGGGGACCCCACAGATACGCAGTATTTT
14	.	TRBV2	TRBJ1-5	.	CASSEGQGTMPQHF	TGTGCCAGCAGTGAAGGGCAGGGGACTATGCCCCAGCATTTT
13	.	TRBV30	TRBJ1-1	.	CAWSYREDTEAFF	TGTGCCTGGAGTTACAGGGAGGACACTGAAGCTTTCTTT
13	once	TRBV6-1	TRBJ1-2	.	CASSWTGGGGYTF	TGTGCCAGCAGTTGGACGGGGGGAGGAGGCTACACCTTC
15	.	TRBV5-4	TRBJ2-1	TRBD2	CASSLLAGGPNEQFF	TGTGCCAGCAGCTTGCTAGCGGGGGGCCCTAATGAGCAGTTCTTC
14	.	TRBV19	TRBJ2-1	.	CASSLGWERNEQFF	TGTGCCAGTAGCCTGGGCTGGGAACGCAATGAGCAGTTCTTC
14	.	TRBV5-6	TRBJ2-7	.	CASLRWGDAYEQYF	TGTGCCAGCCTCCGTTGGGGGGATGCCTACGAGCAGTACTTC
16	.	TRBV19	TRBJ2-1	TRBD2	CASSSRGGSSYNEQFF	TGTGCCAGTAGTAGCCGCGGGGGGAGCTCCTACAATGAGCAGTTCTTC
14	.	TRBV6-5	TRBJ2-1	.	CASSYSKPSHEQFF	TGTGCCAGCAGTTACTCGAAACCTTCGCATGAGCAGTTCTTC
15	once	TRBV7-2	TRBJ1-6	.	CASSLAGAYNSPLHF	TGTGCCAGCAGCTTAGCAGGTGCTTATAATTCACCCCTCCACTTT
14	few	TRBV29-1	TRBJ2-5	.	CSVEDPSDQETQYF	TGCAGCGTTGAAGATCCGTCTGATCAAGAGACCCAGTACTTC
15	few	TRBV9	TRBJ2-7	.	CASSHDSSSLYEQYF	TGTGCCAGCAGCCATGACAGTTCCTCCCTCTACGAGCAGTACTTC
15	.	TRBV11-2	TRBJ2-2	.	CASSLVAGRTGELFF	TGTGCCAGCAGCTTAGTAGCAGGGCGCACCGGGGAGCTGTTTTTT
11	.	TRBV2	TRBJ2-2	.	CASSEHGELFF	TGTGCCAGCAGTGAGCACGGGGAGCTGTTTTTT
15	.	TRBV7-8	TRBJ2-7	.	CASSLGGSRSYEQYF	TGTGCCAGCAGCTTAGGGGGCAGTCGCTCCTACGAGCAGTACTTC
15	.	TRBV5-1	TRBJ1-1	.	CASSLKSGQYTEAFF	TGCGCCAGCAGCTTGAAGAGCGGGCAGTACACTGAAGCTTTCTTT
15	.	TRBV6-4	TRBJ2-3	TRBD2	CASSDTSGGADTQYF	TGTGCCAGCAGTGACACTAGCGGGGGGGCCGATACGCAGTATTTT